The entry below gives a single T cell receptor beta chain sequence along with its context. The ends were cut back, 4 bases at V and 8 bases at J, with 10 bases in the middle. This CDR3 region has 12 residues. Assay: immunoSEQ multiplex PCR; the TCRdb copy retains only in-frame clones and omits some. Of about 120,000 clones in the sample, about 90% were seen once. The source of the sample is a study of T cell responses to AZD1222 COVID-19 vaccine. This chain uses TRBV5-3 with TRBJ2-1; D not resolved. TRBV5-3 is known as an ORF, though its function is uncertain. The TCR sequence derives from an adult who received the AZD1222 COVID-19 vaccine. The sequencing here drew on peripheral blood, taken 28 days after the second AZD1222 dose. The CDR3: CARSPRRDEQFF. The CDR3 DNA sequence: TGTGCCAGAAGCCCGAGAAGGGATGAGCAGTTCTTC.